Below, 30 T cell receptor beta chains from the same sample are listed, as sequenced in a study of early T cells in non-severe SARS-CoV-2 infection. TCRdb re-derived calls from the 5' RACE reads in MiXCR, one entry per CDR3 protein. This table has approximately 70,000 distinct CDR3 sequences, around 12% appearing once. Material: whole blood. These receptors all come from an adult who was a healthcare worker with PCR-confirmed SARS-CoV-2 infection or an uninfected control (not recorded which).

Ten or more counts support this clonotype. The chain has TRBV6-2 or TRBV6-3 and TRBJ2-1; 10 bases fit TRBD2. CDR3 length equals 15 residues. Per the germline V gene, CDR1 is MNHEY and CDR2 is SVGEGT. The V gene end was trimmed by 4 bases and the J gene end by 9 bases; junction bases not matched to a gene: 9. This chain's CDR3 is CASSLRLAGEGEQFF. Written as DNA, the CDR3 is TGTGCCAGCAGTTTACGGCTAGCGGGGGAGGGTGAGCAGTTCTTC.

This clonotype was seen many times. The chain carries TRBV6-1 and TRBJ1-1; D unresolved. Germline V gene lookup returns CDR1 MNHNS and CDR2 SASEGT. This CDR3 is built from 12 residues. V was shortened by 8 bases and J by 5 bases, with 12 bases between the two germline ends. The CDR3 region is CASFSVRTEAFF. As DNA, the CDR3 is TGTGCCAGCTTCTCAGTCCGGACTGAAGCTTTCTTT.

Ten or more counts support this clonotype. The chain is built from TRBV19 and TRBJ2-3; D not resolved. V was cut by 0 bases and J by 4 bases, with 8 bases left in between. Germline V gene data show CDR1 as LNHDA and CDR2 as SQIVND (reference sequence). The CDR3 spans 14 residues. The CDR3 sequence: CASSIETTPDTQYF. In DNA form, the CDR3 reads TGTGCCAGTAGTATAGAGACGACCCCAGATACGCAGTATTTT.

This clonotype was observed at least ten times. The V call is TRBV5-4, the J call TRBJ2-3; D tentatively reads TRBD1 or TRBD2 (5 bases each). CDR1 is SGHNT, CDR2 YYREEE, per germline (reference sequence). This CDR3 region has 16 residues. V was pared by 0 bases and J by 5 bases, with 16 bases between. The CDR3, as DNA: TGTGCCAGCAGCTTGGCCGGGACCCCTACACTAGATACGCAGTATTTT. Its protein product is CASSLAGTPTLDTQYF.

There are many counts of this clonotype. The chain is built from TRBV24-1 and TRBJ2-7, with 9 bases fitting TRBD1. V gave up 2 bases and J gave up 5 bases; unmatched junction bases: 9. Germline-derived CDR1 and CDR2 are KGHDR and SFDVKD. This CDR3 is 16 amino acids long. The CDR3 loop reads CATSDSSQGAIHEQYF. The CDR3 DNA is TGTGCCACCAGTGATTCTTCACAGGGGGCGATCCACGAGCAGTACTTC.

This clonotype appeared many times. CDR3 region: CAISGTGNEQYF. Here the CDR3 DNA reads TGTGCCATCAGCGGAACAGGGAACGAGCAGTACTTC. The genes are TRBV10-3 and TRBJ2-7; D possibly corresponds to TRBD1 (6 bases). The CDR3 is made up of 12 amino acids. Trimming removed 6 bases at V and 5 bases at J, with 11 bases between. From germline, CDR1 is ENHRY and CDR2 SYGVKD.

This clonotype was counted many times. The rearrangement uses TRBV27 and TRBJ2-3; D gene uncertain. Germline-derived CDR1 and CDR2 are MNHEY and SMNVEV (reference sequence). The CDR3 covers 14 residues. V lost 3 bases to trimming and J lost 2 bases, with 9 bases between them. The CDR3 DNA is TGTGCCAGCAGTTTGAGGAGTCCCACAGATACGCAGTATTTT. Its translation: CASSLRSPTDTQYF.

This clonotype was found many times. The gene calls are TRBV12-3 or TRBV12-4 and TRBJ1-1; 7 positions agree with TRBD1. The CDR3 has 15 amino acids. Trimming removed 6 bases from V and 5 bases from J; junction bases left unmatched: 12. This CDR3 is CASSSPEGARTEAFF. DNA of the CDR3: TGTGCCAGCAGCTCTCCTGAGGGGGCACGGACTGAAGCTTTCTTT.

This clonotype was observed many times. V gene TRBV12-3 or TRBV12-4 combines with J gene TRBJ1-1; maybe TRBD1 (5 bases). CDR3 length equals 13 residues. Trimming pared 5 bases from V and 3 bases from J, leaving 10 bases between. The CDR3 loop reads CASSLQEYTEAFF. The CDR3 nucleotides read TGTGCCAGCAGTCTACAGGAATACACTGAAGCTTTCTTT.

This clonotype was seen repeatedly, ten times or more. The chain joins TRBV29-1 to TRBJ2-5; tentatively, D is TRBD1 (5 bases). The CDR3 sequence is 12 residues long. CDR1 and CDR2 from the germline V gene are SQVTM and ANQGSEA. The V and J ends lost 3 bases and 5 bases respectively, with 10 bases between them. The CDR3 nucleotides are TGCAGCGTTGACAGGGCTGACGAGACCCAGTACTTC. This sequence encodes CSVDRADETQYF.

In its sample, this clonotype was seen many times. CDR3 DNA: TGCGCCAGCAGCCAAGAGACCACAGGGGGCGCACCCGGGGAGCTGTTTTTT. Translating it yields CASSQETTGGAPGELFF. The gene calls are TRBV4-3 and TRBJ2-2, with 9 positions matching TRBD1. The CDR3 is 17 amino acids. Germline V CDR1 and CDR2: LGHNA, YSLEER. With V trimmed by 0 bases and J by 6 bases, 8 bases remained unmatched.

In this sample, this clonotype turned up a few times. The J gene is TRBJ1-1, the V gene TRBV28, with no clear D. The CDR3 has 13 residues. With 2 bases removed from V and 4 bases from J, the gap between germline ends came to 8 bases. Germline CDR1 MDHEN, CDR2 SYDVKM. The CDR3 spells CASSLAWRTEAFF. The CDR3 DNA reads TGTGCCAGCAGTTTAGCGTGGCGCACTGAAGCTTTCTTT.

This clonotype was counted ten times or more. This chain joins TRBV6-6 and TRBJ2-6; TRBD1 is a possible D gene (6 bases). The CDR3 extends over 18 amino acids. Germline loops: CDR1 MNHNY, CDR2 SVGAGI (reference sequence). Trimming took off 2 bases at V and 2 bases at J, with 16 bases between the two ends. CDR3 coding DNA: TGTGCCAGCAGTTACCCGCACGGGACACCCGCTGGGGCCAACGTCCTGACTTTC. This gives the protein CASSYPHGTPAGANVLTF.

V gene TRBV5-5 combines with J gene TRBJ2-3; D not resolved. CDR3 length: 15 amino acids. CDR1 SGHKS and CDR2 YYEKEE come from the germline V gene (reference sequence). V was shortened by 2 bases and J by 0 bases, with 10 bases between the two germline ends. CDR3 protein: CASSLKGPSTDTQYF. The CDR3, as DNA: TGTGCCAGCAGCTTAAAGGGTCCTAGCACAGATACGCAGTATTTT. The full variable domain, rest sourced from reference TRBV5-5 and TRBJ2-3, is DAGVTQSPTHLIKTRGQQVTLRCSPISGHKSVSWYQQVLGQGPQFIFQYYEKEERGRGNFPDRFSARQFPNYSSELNVNALLLGDSALYLCASSLKGPSTDTQYFGPGTRLTVL.

Notes on this clonotype: Just one base apart from a much larger clone, this may be a read error. CDR3 coding DNA: TGTGCCAGCAGTGAACACGTCGACAGCCAAGAGACCCAGTACTTC. Its translation is CASSEHVDSQETQYF. V and J are TRBV6-4 and TRBJ2-5; D might be TRBD1 (5 bases). Germline CDR1 is MRHNA and CDR2 is SNTAGT. The V and J ends lost 3 bases and 1 base respectively, with 12 bases between them. The CDR3 runs 15 residues.

This clonotype has ten or more counts. V usage is TRBV7-8 and J usage is TRBJ2-7; 7 nucleotides match TRBD1. Germline V CDR1 and CDR2: SGHVS, FQNEAQ. With 3 bases clipped from V and 3 bases from J, the junction kept 5 bases outside the gene matches. There are 14 residues in the CDR3. The CDR3 region is CASSLDGTDYEQYF. The CDR3 bases are TGTGCCAGCAGCTTGGATGGGACAGACTACGAGCAGTACTTC.

This clonotype has ten or more counts. This chain joins TRBV19 and TRBJ2-5; weak D call: TRBD2 (5 bases). Trimming took 7 bases from V and 6 from J, leaving 18 bases between them. This CDR3 has 14 residues. Germline lookup yields CDR1 LNHDA and CDR2 SQIVND (reference sequence). The CDR3 nucleotides read TGTGCCAGTACCCCGAGCGGACCTTTGAAGACCCAGTACTTC. It yields the protein CASTPSGPLKTQYF. Full variable domain (rest looked up from reference TRBV19 and TRBJ2-5): DGGITQSPKYLFRKEGQNVTLSCEQNLNHDAMYWYRQDPGQGLRLIYYSQIVNDFQKGDIAEGYSVSREKKESFPLTVTSAQKNPTAFYLCASTPSGPLKTQYFGPGTRLLVL.

This clonotype was found many times. V is TRBV5-1 and J is TRBJ2-2; D is tentatively TRBD1 or TRBD2 (5 bases each). V lost 1 base and J lost 6, with 22 bases in between. Germline assignment: CDR1 SGHRS and CDR2 YFSETQ. The CDR3 runs 18 residues. CDR3 in amino acids: CASSLRGSWGKSPGELFF. The CDR3, as DNA: TGCGCCAGCAGCTTGCGGGGCTCCTGGGGGAAATCGCCCGGGGAGCTGTTTTTT.

CDR3 in DNA: TGTGCCAGCAGTTTACCCAGGGGGTACAATGAGCAGTTCTTC. As protein: CASSLPRGYNEQFF. The chain joins TRBV28 to TRBJ2-1, with 7 bases fitting TRBD1. From germline, CDR1 is MDHEN and CDR2 SYDVKM. This CDR3 spans 14 amino acids. V lost 2 bases and J lost 4; bases outside the gene matches: 2. Based on the CDR3 plus reference TRBV28 and TRBJ2-1, the full variable domain is DVKVTQSSRYLVKRTGEKVFLECVQDMDHENMFWYRQDPGLGLRLIYFSYDVKMKEKGDIPEGYSVSREKKERFSLILESASTNQTSMYLCASSLPRGYNEQFFGPGTRLTVL.

This clonotype was counted once. The chain couples TRBV7-2 to TRBJ2-7, with TRBD1 as a possible D gene (6 bases). The V and J ends lost 7 bases and 0 bases respectively, with 13 bases between them. This CDR3 contains 14 residues. Looked up from germline, CDR1 is SGHTA and CDR2 is FQGNSA. The CDR3 nucleotides read TGTGCCAGCACCACTCAACAGGGCTCCTACGAGCAGTACTTC. This codes for CASTTQQGSYEQYF. Full variable domain (missing parts from reference TRBV7-2 and TRBJ2-7): GAGVSQSPSNKVTEKGKDVELRCDPISGHTALYWYRQSLGQGLEFLIYFQGNSAPDKSGLPSDRFSAERTGGSVSTLTIQRTQQEDSAVYLCASTTQQGSYEQYFGPGTRLTVT.

This clonotype showed up many times. This chain links TRBV4-3 with TRBJ2-5; D is ambiguous. Germline lookup yields CDR1 LGHNA and CDR2 YSLEER. The V end was cut by 1 base, the J end by 0 bases, with 9 bases between. CDR3 length equals 15 residues. In DNA, the CDR3 is TGCGCCAGCAGCCAAGCTTTCCTGTACCAAGAGACCCAGTACTTC. It is translated as CASSQAFLYQETQYF.

This clonotype appeared many times. The CDR3 bases are TGTGCCAGCAGCCCCCGCTTGGGCAATGAGCAGTTCTTC. This encodes CASSPRLGNEQFF. The J gene is TRBJ2-1, the V gene TRBV7-2; no clear D. The CDR3 is 13 amino acids. Germline V gene lookup returns CDR1 SGHTA and CDR2 FQGNSA. The V end was cut by 5 bases, the J end by 6 bases, with 11 bases between.

This clonotype is a singleton in its sample. The chain has TRBV28 and TRBJ2-3, with 7 positions matching TRBD2. Germline loops: CDR1 MDHEN, CDR2 SYDVKM. The CDR3 covers 14 residues. Trimming at V came to 2 bases and at J to 4 bases, leaving 3 bases not matched to a gene. CDR3 in DNA: TGTGCCAGCAGTTTAGGCGGGAGAGCAGATACGCAGTATTTT. This sequence encodes CASSLGGRADTQYF.

There are many counts of this clonotype. The V call is TRBV7-9, the J call TRBJ1-1; TRBD1 matches 7 bases. Germline V gene data show CDR1 as SEHNR and CDR2 as FQNEAQ (reference sequence). Trimming took 4 bases from V and 4 from J; bases not matched to a gene: 6. The CDR3 extends over 14 amino acids. CDR3 loop: CASSSRAGGTEAFF. CDR3 sequence (DNA): TGTGCCAGCAGCTCCCGGGCAGGGGGCACTGAAGCTTTCTTT.

This clonotype was recorded many times. The chain has TRBV5-1 and TRBJ2-1, with D tentatively TRBD1 (5 bases). The CDR3 is 16 amino acids. V lost 3 bases and J lost 10, with 23 bases in between. Germline-derived CDR1 and CDR2 are SGHRS and YFSETQ. The CDR3 loop is CASSWNPGKAGQEQFF. In DNA, the CDR3 is TGCGCCAGCAGCTGGAACCCAGGGAAGGCAGGGCAAGAGCAGTTCTTC.

This clonotype was picked up many times. V usage is TRBV6-2 or TRBV6-3 and J usage is TRBJ1-1, with D perhaps matching TRBD1 (6 bases). Germline loops: CDR1 MNHEY, CDR2 SVGEGT. The CDR3 totals 13 residues. V lost 4 bases and J lost 11, with 17 bases in between. In nucleotides, the CDR3 is TGTGCCAGCAGTTTCGATAACAGGGTAGCGGCTTTCTTT. Protein product: CASSFDNRVAAFF.

The chain links TRBV28 to TRBJ2-5, with D hard to call. The germline V gene has CDR1 MDHEN and CDR2 SYDVKM. The CDR3 totals 12 residues. Trimming pared 6 bases from V and 4 bases from J, leaving 9 bases between. CDR3 in amino acids: CASRVSGETQYF. The CDR3, as DNA: TGTGCCAGCAGGGTCTCAGGAGAGACCCAGTACTTC.

This clonotype was counted many times. This chain connects TRBV19 to TRBJ2-7; the D is unclear. V gave up 6 bases and J gave up 0 bases, with 15 bases separating them. This CDR3 is 15 amino acids long. CDR1 is LNHDA and CDR2 is SQIVND in the germline V gene (reference sequence). CDR3 region: CASSPFVGISYEQYF. The DNA of the CDR3 is TGTGCCAGTAGCCCCTTCGTGGGCATCTCCTACGAGCAGTACTTC. Full variable domain (outside the CDR3, taken from reference TRBV19 and TRBJ2-7): DGGITQSPKYLFRKEGQNVTLSCEQNLNHDAMYWYRQDPGQGLRLIYYSQIVNDFQKGDIAEGYSVSREKKESFPLTVTSAQKNPTAFYLCASSPFVGISYEQYFGPGTRLTVT.

The chain has TRBV29-1 and TRBJ1-1, with unresolved D. This CDR3 comprises 13 residues. Trimming pared 4 bases from V and 5 bases from J, leaving 14 bases between. From germline, CDR1 is SQVTM and CDR2 ANQGSEA. CDR3 protein: CSVGGLQKTEAFF. The DNA for the CDR3 is TGCAGCGTTGGGGGTCTACAGAAGACTGAAGCTTTCTTT.

This clonotype was observed at least ten times. This chain connects TRBV5-5 to TRBJ2-7; no clear D. CDR1 and CDR2 (germline): SGHKS, YYEKEE (reference sequence). CDR3 length: 16 residues. Deletions cut 5 bases from V and 1 base from J, with 19 bases between. CDR3 protein: CASRNLGGDNSYEQYF. The CDR3 nucleotides are TGTGCCAGCAGAAACTTAGGCGGTGACAATTCCTACGAGCAGTACTTC.